This entry lists 4 T cell receptor beta chains sequenced from one sample in a study of cytomegalovirus exposure and HLA in healthy donors. This PCR relied on a set of 60 Vbeta primers and 13 Jbeta primers. Libraries were prepared by immunoSEQ multiplex PCR; TCRdb keeps only in-frame clonotypes and omits some of them. The sample consists of over 75,000 clones, around 76% of them appearing once. Sequenced sample: PBMCs. These receptors all stem from a man in his forties or fifties in good health and CMV-seropositive.

The chain uses TRBV9 and TRBJ2-1, with 11 bases aligning to TRBD2. CDR1 SGDLS and CDR2 YYNGEE come from the germline V gene. The CDR3 contains 16 residues. V shed 4 bases and J 5 bases; nucleotides not matched to a gene: 8. CDR3 nucleotide sequence: TGTGCCAGCAGCCCGATAGCGGGAGGGCCAGACAATGAGCAGTTCTTC. Protein product: CASSPIAGGPDNEQFF.

This chain connects TRBV10-1 to TRBJ2-4, with a possible D match to TRBD2 (5 bases). Trimming took 6 bases from V and 2 from J, leaving 14 bases between them. This CDR3 comprises 15 residues. CDR1 and CDR2 (germline): WNHNN, SYGVQD (reference sequence). The CDR3 coding sequence is TGCGCCAGCAGCCTTGACGGGGAAACCAAAAACATTCAGTACTTC. This translates into CASSLDGETKNIQYF.

This clone was recorded a few times. The J gene is TRBJ2-7, the V gene TRBV4-1; the match to TRBD1 covers 7 bases. The CDR3 has 14 amino acids. J gave up 3 bases and V 6 bases, and 8 bases lay outside the gene matches. CDR1 and CDR2 (germline): MGHRA, YSYEKL. CDR3 protein: CASSRDSSFYEQYF. The DNA of the CDR3 is TGCGCCAGCAGTCGGGACAGCAGTTTCTACGAGCAGTACTTC.

This clone was detected a few times. This sequence joins TRBV4-3 and TRBJ2-7, with 8 bases that match TRBD2. With 0 bases clipped from V and 3 bases from J, the junction kept 4 bases outside the gene matches. The CDR3 is 15 amino acids. Germline-derived CDR1 and CDR2 are LGHNA and YSLEER. The CDR3 DNA reads as TGCGCCAGCAGCCAAGAGGTTAGCGGGATCTACGAGCAGTACTTC. Residues: CASSQEVSGIYEQYF.